Below are 26 T cell receptor beta chains sequenced from a single sample in a study of T-cell reconstitution after alpha-beta-depleted transplantation in children. During its preparation, the TCRbeta library received unique molecular identifiers. One entry per CDR3 protein results from TCRdb running MiXCR on the PCR reads. Of approximately 98,000 distinct CDR3 sequences listed, roughly 6.1% are singletons. Specimen: PBMCs, mostly from graft donor cells, collected 360 days after TCRalphabeta/CD19-depleted stem cell transplant. The receptor set was obtained from a male patient under 10 years old who had a stem cell transplant for acute lymphoblastic leukemia, so the T cells may come from the graft donor.

This clonotype was counted at least ten times. The chain is built from TRBV4-3 and TRBJ2-7; D call uncertain. The germline V gene encodes CDR1 LGHNA and CDR2 YSLEER. This CDR3 spans 13 amino acids. The V end lost 5 bases, the J end lost 5 bases, and 13 bases lay between the germline ends. CDR3: CASSFTFIHEQYF. The CDR3, as DNA: TGCGCCAGCAGCTTCACATTTATTCACGAGCAGTACTTC.

In this sample, this clonotype turned up many times. The V gene is TRBV12-3 or TRBV12-4, the J gene TRBJ2-2; TRBD1 might be the D (6 bases). The CDR3 has 14 residues. V shed 10 bases and J shed 2 bases, with 14 bases lying between them. This CDR3 is CATAGRGNTGELFF. CDR3 bases: TGTGCCACCGCCGGCAGGGGTAACACCGGGGAGCTGTTTTTT.

This clonotype was seen repeatedly, ten times or more. V and J are TRBV5-1 and TRBJ2-3; the match to TRBD2 covers 8 bases. From germline, CDR1 is SGHRS and CDR2 YFSETQ. V dropped 2 bases and J dropped 2; count of bases not matched to a gene: 4. The CDR3 spans 15 residues. The CDR3 sequence: CASSFPSGFTDTQYF. The CDR3 DNA reads TGCGCCAGCAGCTTTCCTAGCGGGTTCACAGATACGCAGTATTTT.

In its sample, this clonotype was seen a few times. The chain is built from TRBV7-7 and TRBJ2-1, with 7 positions matching TRBD2. V was clipped by 0 bases and J by 7 bases; unmatched bases: 3. There are 14 residues in the CDR3. Germline lookup yields CDR1 SSHAT and CDR2 FNYEAQ (reference sequence). This chain's CDR3 is CASSLAGRGNEQFF. In DNA, the CDR3 is TGTGCCAGCAGCTTAGCGGGGCGGGGGAATGAGCAGTTCTTC.

This clonotype was observed many times. The gene calls are TRBV15 and TRBJ2-1, with 8 bases lining up with TRBD1. The CDR3 is 19 residues long. In germline, CDR1 is LNHNV, CDR2 YYDKDF (reference sequence). V shed 2 bases, J shed 6 bases, and the junction held 18 bases outside the gene matches. The CDR3 sequence is CATSRLQGAKGINSNEQFF. CDR3 coding DNA: TGTGCCACCAGCAGACTTCAGGGGGCGAAGGGGATAAATTCCAATGAGCAGTTCTTC.

The chain has TRBV10-3 and TRBJ1-3; D gene ambiguous. Trimming removed 0 bases at V and 4 bases at J, with 10 bases between. Germline CDR1 and CDR2: ENHRY and SYGVKD. This CDR3 is built from 15 residues. The CDR3, as DNA: TGTGCCATCAGTGAGTCAGGATCCAGCGGAAACACCATATATTTT. Translation: CAISESGSSGNTIYF.

The V call is TRBV9, the J call TRBJ2-7; D may match TRBD1 or TRBD2 (6 bases each). This CDR3 is 15 amino acids long. Between the trimmed V and J ends, which lost 0 bases and 6 bases, there was a span of 16 bases. Germline V CDR1 and CDR2: SGDLS, YYNGEE. CDR3 residues: CASSVEGGAPTEQYF. CDR3 nucleotide sequence: TGTGCCAGCAGCGTAGAGGGGGGCGCGCCAACCGAGCAGTACTTC.

This clonotype came up many times. The chain employs TRBV9 and TRBJ2-7, with 7 bases that match TRBD2. This CDR3 region has 15 residues. Unmatched junction bases numbered 5, after V lost 0 bases and J lost 2 bases. Germline V gene lookup returns CDR1 SGDLS and CDR2 YYNGEE. CDR3 sequence (DNA): TGTGCCAGCAGCGTAGGACTAGCCGACCCCTACGAGCAGTACTTC. This encodes CASSVGLADPYEQYF.

This sequence joins TRBV4-2 and TRBJ2-7; D remains unclear. Germline assignment: CDR1 LGHNA and CDR2 YNFKEQ. CDR3 length: 15 amino acids. V lost 4 bases and J 0 bases, leaving 13 bases between the germline ends. The CDR3 region has the DNA TGTGCCAGCAGCCCCCGTCGGCAGGTCTCCTACGAGCAGTACTTC. Residues: CASSPRRQVSYEQYF.

Many counts were recorded for this clonotype. The V gene is TRBV5-1, the J gene TRBJ2-1; perhaps D is TRBD1 or TRBD2 (5 bases each). The CDR3 has 12 residues. V lost 9 bases and J lost 8, with 15 bases in between. CDR1 and CDR2 (germline): SGHRS, YFSETQ. The CDR3 DNA sequence: TGCGCCACAGCAGGGCCCGGGGATGAGCAGTTCTTC. Translating gives CATAGPGDEQFF.

By proportion, this clonotype is medium-sized. CDR3 loop: CASSLGYEQYF. CDR3 bases: TGTGCCAGCAGTTTAGGCTACGAGCAGTACTTC. This chain joins TRBV12-3 or TRBV12-4 and TRBJ2-7; D gene ambiguous. Between the trimmed V and J ends, which lost 1 base and 3 bases, there was a span of 1 base. This CDR3 spans 11 amino acids.

This clonotype was detected a few times. The V call is TRBV5-1, the J call TRBJ2-5, with a tentative D call TRBD1 (6 bases). Germline V gives CDR1 SGHRS, CDR2 YFSETQ. The CDR3 has 16 residues. Trimming cost V 4 bases and J 3 bases, with 19 bases left between them. The CDR3 DNA is TGCGCCAGCAGCGCCCTCCCAGGGAAGGGGGAAGAGACCCAGTACTTC. This sequence encodes CASSALPGKGEETQYF.

This clonotype was seen ten or more times. This chain links TRBV6-1 with TRBJ1-3; the D is unclear. This CDR3 region has 15 residues. CDR1 is MNHNS and CDR2 is SASEGT in the germline V gene. V shed 1 base and J shed 4 bases, with 11 bases lying between them. The CDR3 reads CASSEDGARGNTIYF. CDR3 bases: TGTGCCAGCAGTGAAGACGGAGCTAGGGGAAACACCATATATTTT.

Remarks on this clonotype: A much larger clone is a single base away; this may be a read error. V usage is TRBV24-1 and J usage is TRBJ2-7; D gene uncertain. The CDR3 spans 13 residues. Germline V CDR1 and CDR2: KGHDR, SFDVKD. The CDR3 is CATSDSRSYELYF. CDR3 in DNA: TGTGCCACCAGTGATTCACGCTCCTACGAGCTGTACTTC.

This clonotype was detected many times. V and J are TRBV4-3 and TRBJ1-4; the D gene is possibly TRBD1 (6 bases). Trimming removed 5 bases from V and 4 bases from J, with 14 bases in between. Germline CDR1 and CDR2: LGHNA and YSLEER. The length of the CDR3 is 15 residues. The CDR3 bases are TGCGCCAGCAGCTCTTTCGACAGGCTTAATGAAAAACTGTTTTTT. Residues: CASSSFDRLNEKLFF.

This clonotype was counted many times. V is TRBV9 and J is TRBJ2-1; 7 bases map to TRBD1. The germline V gene encodes CDR1 SGDLS and CDR2 YYNGEE. J was trimmed by 4 bases and V by 3 bases; bases with no gene match: 7. The CDR3 totals 15 residues. CDR3 amino acids: CASSGRTGTYNEQFF. For the CDR3, the DNA is TGTGCCAGCAGCGGAAGGACAGGCACTTACAATGAGCAGTTCTTC.

The rearrangement uses TRBV15 and TRBJ1-2; no clear D gene. Trimming left V 0 bases short and J 4 bases short, with 12 bases between. The CDR3 extends over 15 amino acids. Germline V gene data show CDR1 as LNHNV and CDR2 as YYDKDF (reference sequence). The CDR3 sequence: CATSRDLSPVYGYTF. The CDR3 coding sequence is TGTGCCACCAGCAGAGATTTATCACCGGTCTATGGCTACACCTTC.

There are many counts of this clonotype. The rearrangement joins TRBV12-3 or TRBV12-4 to TRBJ1-3; D is uncertain. The CDR3 consists of 12 residues. Trimming pared 5 bases from V and 8 bases from J, leaving 10 bases between. The CDR3 DNA reads as TGTGCCAGCAGTCCGGGTGTGGACACCATATATTTT. Amino acid sequence: CASSPGVDTIYF.

This clonotype was picked up many times. The chain uses TRBV5-1 and TRBJ2-7; D perhaps matches TRBD2 (5 bases). In germline, CDR1 is SGHRS, CDR2 YFSETQ. The CDR3 covers 15 residues. Trimming removed 1 base at V and 0 bases at J, with 11 bases between. This chain's CDR3 is CASSLQERASYEQYF. CDR3 DNA sequence: TGCGCCAGCAGCTTGCAGGAGAGGGCCTCCTACGAGCAGTACTTC.

This clonotype was picked up many times. The CDR3 DNA sequence: TGCAGTGCTAGCCCCTGGGACTTTACGGGGGAGCTGTTTTTT. Protein product: CSASPWDFTGELFF. This chain links TRBV20-1 with TRBJ2-2; a weak D match, TRBD2 (6 bases). This CDR3 has 14 amino acids. Germline V gene data show CDR1 as DFQATT and CDR2 as SNEGSKA (reference sequence). The germline V and J ends were trimmed by 3 bases and 8 bases, with 16 bases remaining between them.

The V gene is TRBV5-5, the J gene TRBJ1-5; D call uncertain. The V end was cut by 4 bases, the J end by 5 bases, with 16 bases between. The germline V gene encodes CDR1 SGHKS and CDR2 YYEKEE (reference sequence). The CDR3 loop spans 15 amino acids. The CDR3 here is CASSLTYPGDQPQHF. CDR3 nucleotide sequence: TGTGCCAGCAGCCTGACCTACCCCGGGGATCAGCCCCAGCATTTT.

This clonotype was seen many times. The V gene is TRBV5-1, the J gene TRBJ1-1; 8 nucleotides agree with TRBD1. V lost 0 bases and J lost 1; bases outside the gene matches: 5. CDR1 SGHRS and CDR2 YFSETQ come from the germline V gene. The CDR3 contains 16 residues. The CDR3 nucleotides are TGCGCCAGCAGCTTGGGCAGGGGGCTATCGAACACTGAAGCTTTCTTT. This sequence encodes CASSLGRGLSNTEAFF.

This clonotype has only a few counts. This chain uses TRBV7-9 with TRBJ2-1; perhaps TRBD1 as D (6 bases). V dropped 5 bases and J dropped 16 bases, with 21 bases sitting between them. The CDR3 runs to 13 residues. In germline, CDR1 is SEHNR, CDR2 FQNEAQ (reference sequence). DNA of the CDR3: TGTGCCAGCAGCCCGATCATGGGGACACACACATTCTTC. Protein product: CASSPIMGTHTFF.

This chain uses TRBV7-9 with TRBJ1-1; no clear D gene. V was cut by 5 bases and J by 0 bases, with 13 bases left in between. Germline loops: CDR1 SEHNR, CDR2 FQNEAQ (reference sequence). This CDR3 has 15 amino acids. CDR3 nucleotide sequence: TGTGCCAGCAGCCACCACCGGAATCTGAACACTGAAGCTTTCTTT. Translation: CASSHHRNLNTEAFF.

This clonotype has more than one count but fewer than ten. The chain joins TRBV11-2 to TRBJ2-7, with 15 bases aligning to TRBD2. The V and J ends lost 3 bases and 2 bases, in that order; junction bases with no gene match: 8. The CDR3 loop spans 18 amino acids. The V gene's germline CDR1 is SGHAT and CDR2 FQNNGV. CDR3 sequence reads: CASSLGTSGRRHAYEQYF. The CDR3 region has the DNA TGTGCCAGCAGCTTGGGGACTAGCGGGAGGAGGCACGCCTACGAGCAGTACTTC.

The rearrangement joins TRBV27 to TRBJ2-7; weak D call: TRBD2 (7 bases). The CDR3 runs to 14 residues. Looked up from germline, CDR1 is MNHEY and CDR2 is SMNVEV (reference sequence). Trimming took off 2 bases at V and 3 bases at J, with 11 bases between the two ends. The CDR3 region has the DNA TGTGCCAGCAGTTTAGGGGGGGCCCTCTACGAGCAGTACTTC. Encoded protein: CASSLGGALYEQYF.